A single sample gave rise to the 9 T cell receptor beta chains below, sequenced in a study of monozygotic twins with inflammatory bowel disease. For each CDR3 protein, TCRdb gives one entry from its re-call of the 5' RACE reads, without DNA. The sample data list about 99,000 distinct CDR3 sequences. The sample taken for sequencing was blood. These receptors originate from a human donor with ulcerative colitis or Crohn's disease, or a healthy co-twin of an affected twin (not recorded which).

The J gene is TRBJ1-3, the V gene TRBV15. Germline CDR1 is LNHNV and CDR2 is YYDKDF (reference sequence). The CDR3 is 16 residues long. CDR3 sequence reads: CATSRGRRGSGNTIYF.

The J gene is TRBJ2-6, the V gene TRBV12-3 or TRBV12-4; TCRdb selects TRBD1, and the lack of DNA leaves this call unchecked. The CDR3 loop spans 20 amino acids. The CDR3: CASSPWDPGQGASGANVLTF.

The chain couples TRBV5-4 to TRBJ2-2; lacking DNA, the TRBD2 call made by TCRdb goes unchecked. Germline V gene sequence: CDR1 SGHNT, CDR2 YYREEE (reference sequence). The CDR3 totals 16 residues. CDR3 protein: CASSPVWAQSTGELFF.

This chain uses TRBV7-9 with TRBJ2-1; TCRdb names TRBD2, which stays unverified in the absence of DNA. Germline assignment: CDR1 SEHNR and CDR2 FQNEAQ (reference sequence). The CDR3 consists of 14 residues. CDR3 amino acids: CASSALAGANEQFF. Complete variable domain (other parts from reference TRBV7-9 and TRBJ2-1): DTGVSQNPRHKITKRGQNVTFRCDPISEHNRLYWYRQTLGQGPEFLTYFQNEAQLEKSRLLSDRFSAERPKGSFSTLEIQRTEQGDSAMYLCASSALAGANEQFFGPGTRLTVL.

The V and J genes are TRBV29-1 and TRBJ2-7; TCRdb returns TRBD1, unconfirmable since there is no DNA. Germline V CDR1 and CDR2: SQVTM, ANQGSEA. This CDR3 region has 14 residues. The CDR3: CSVESGQGPLWQYF.

The J gene is TRBJ2-3, the V gene TRBV7-9. Germline V lookup: CDR1 SEHNR, CDR2 FQNEAQ (reference sequence). The length of the CDR3 is 14 residues. This chain's CDR3 is CASSLSTSTDTQYF.

The V call is TRBV7-9, the J call TRBJ2-2; TCRdb indicates TRBD1, and absent DNA this call remains unverified. Looked up from germline, CDR1 is SEHNR and CDR2 is FQNEAQ (reference sequence). The CDR3 is made up of 15 amino acids. The CDR3 is CASSTGQGNAGELFF.

This chain uses TRBV5-1 with TRBJ2-6; the D call from TCRdb, TRBD2, cannot be confirmed without DNA. The germline gives CDR1 SGHRS, CDR2 YFSETQ. The CDR3 is 17 amino acids. The CDR3 region is CASSFSPRNFGANVLTF.

V usage is TRBV28 and J usage is TRBJ2-2; with no DNA, the TCRdb D assignment of TRBD1 cannot be verified. Germline values: CDR1 MDHEN, CDR2 SYDVKM. CDR3 size: 16 residues. CDR3 in amino acids: CASSLTGEGLTRELFF.